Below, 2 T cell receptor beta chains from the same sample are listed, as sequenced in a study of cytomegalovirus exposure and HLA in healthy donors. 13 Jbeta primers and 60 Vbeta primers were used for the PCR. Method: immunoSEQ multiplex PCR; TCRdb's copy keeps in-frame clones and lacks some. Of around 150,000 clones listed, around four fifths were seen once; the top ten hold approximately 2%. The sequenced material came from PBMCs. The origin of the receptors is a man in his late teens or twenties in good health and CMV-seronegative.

CDR3 sequence: CASSGRQGGSGNTIYF. The CDR3 DNA follows: TGCGCCAGCAGCGGAAGACAGGGCGGCTCTGGAAACACCATATATTTT. The V and J genes are TRBV5-1 and TRBJ1-3, with 7 bases identical to TRBD1. From germline, CDR1 is SGHRS and CDR2 YFSETQ. V shed 4 bases, J shed 0 bases, and the junction held 7 bases outside the gene matches. CDR3 size: 16 residues.

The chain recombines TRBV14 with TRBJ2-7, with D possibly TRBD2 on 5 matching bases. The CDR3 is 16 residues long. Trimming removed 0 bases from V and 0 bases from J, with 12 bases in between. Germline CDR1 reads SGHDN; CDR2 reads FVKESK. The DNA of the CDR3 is TGTGCCAGCAGCCAAGATATGGGGAGCATCTCCTACGAGCAGTACTTC. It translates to CASSQDMGSISYEQYF.